The T cell receptor (beta chain) described here comes from a study of regulatory T cells in long-lasting Graves disease. Documented time point: newly diagnosed GD, antithyroid drugs for less than 3 months. The TCR library was made from RNA extracted from PBMCs. The CDR3 length is 15 residues. Germline V lookup: CDR1 MNHNS, CDR2 SASEGT. About this clonotype: Being one base from a much bigger clone, this may be a read error.

With iRepertoire HTBI primers and Arm-PCR of CDR3 regions, TCR beta libraries were built. TCRdb ran MiXCR on the multiplex PCR reads and lists one entry per CDR3 protein. The sample has roughly 420,000 distinct CDR3 sequences; approximately 14% are singletons. This sample was shared with a second study, whose subject was T cells in Graves' hyperthyroidism and ophthalmopathy. That source adds: Primed by the HTBI set, a first-round RT-PCR was run on the TCR CDR3.

This TCR was recovered from a woman aged 50 to 60 with Graves disease. The chain is built from TRBV6-1 and TRBJ1-4; D remains ambiguous. The sequencing here drew on peripheral blood mononuclear cells (PBMCs), taken at new diagnosis, from a patient treated with antithyroid drugs. CDR3 amino acids: CASREGLSTNEKLFF. CDR3 coding DNA: TGTGCCAGCAGAGAAGGTCTTTCAACTAATGAAAAACTGTTTTTT.